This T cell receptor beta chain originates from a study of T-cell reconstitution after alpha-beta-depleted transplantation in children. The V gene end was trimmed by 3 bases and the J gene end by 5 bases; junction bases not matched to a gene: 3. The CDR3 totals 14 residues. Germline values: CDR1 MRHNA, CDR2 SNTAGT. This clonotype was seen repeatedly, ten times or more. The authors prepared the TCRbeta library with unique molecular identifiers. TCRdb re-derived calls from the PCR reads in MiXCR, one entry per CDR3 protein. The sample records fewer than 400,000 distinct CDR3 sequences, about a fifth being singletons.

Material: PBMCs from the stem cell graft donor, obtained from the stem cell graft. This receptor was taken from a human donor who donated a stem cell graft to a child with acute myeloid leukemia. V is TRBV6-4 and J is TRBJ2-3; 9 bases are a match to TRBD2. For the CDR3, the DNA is TGTGCCAGCAGTGAGGGAGCGGGAGGAGATACGCAGTATTTT. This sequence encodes CASSEGAGGDTQYF.